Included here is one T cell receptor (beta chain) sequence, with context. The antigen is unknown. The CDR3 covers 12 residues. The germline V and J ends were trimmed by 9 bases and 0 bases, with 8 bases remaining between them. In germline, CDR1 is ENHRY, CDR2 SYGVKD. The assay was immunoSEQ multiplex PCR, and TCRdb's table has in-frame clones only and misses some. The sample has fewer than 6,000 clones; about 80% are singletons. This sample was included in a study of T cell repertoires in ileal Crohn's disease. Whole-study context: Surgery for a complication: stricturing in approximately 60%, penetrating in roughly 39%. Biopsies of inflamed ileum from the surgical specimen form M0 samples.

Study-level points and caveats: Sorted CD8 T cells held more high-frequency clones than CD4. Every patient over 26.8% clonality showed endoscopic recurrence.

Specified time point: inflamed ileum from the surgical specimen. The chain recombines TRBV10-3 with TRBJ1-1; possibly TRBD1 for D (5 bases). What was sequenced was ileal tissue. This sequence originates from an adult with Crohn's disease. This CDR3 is CAIGGVNTEAFF. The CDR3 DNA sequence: TGTGCCATAGGAGGGGTGAACACTGAAGCTTTCTTT.